Sequencing of this T cell receptor (beta chain) was carried out in a study of blood T cell repertoires in COVID-19. On the study more broadly: In each case, the material was cDNA or gDNA derived from T cells, B-cell-depleted T cells, or PBMCs.

Enrolled during active infection, Seattle patients were then followed longitudinally. Per the germline V gene, CDR1 is SNHLY and CDR2 is FYNNEI. The CDR3 is 14 amino acids. V gave up 6 bases and J gave up 4 bases, with 13 bases separating them. Sequenced by immunoSEQ multiplex PCR; TCRdb stores in-frame clones only, minus some. This sample yields roughly 200,000 clones, of which roughly 86% are seen a single time; roughly 10% belongs to the top ten. The V call is TRBV2, the J call TRBJ1-5; a possible D gene is TRBD1 (6 bases). Sequencing was done on a sample of peripheral blood. The sequence was collected from a woman between 50 and 59 years old with COVID-19, enrolled during active disease. The CDR3 coding sequence is TGTGCCAGCAGAGCTACAGGACAGAATCAGCCCCAGCATTTT. Encoded protein: CASRATGQNQPQHF.